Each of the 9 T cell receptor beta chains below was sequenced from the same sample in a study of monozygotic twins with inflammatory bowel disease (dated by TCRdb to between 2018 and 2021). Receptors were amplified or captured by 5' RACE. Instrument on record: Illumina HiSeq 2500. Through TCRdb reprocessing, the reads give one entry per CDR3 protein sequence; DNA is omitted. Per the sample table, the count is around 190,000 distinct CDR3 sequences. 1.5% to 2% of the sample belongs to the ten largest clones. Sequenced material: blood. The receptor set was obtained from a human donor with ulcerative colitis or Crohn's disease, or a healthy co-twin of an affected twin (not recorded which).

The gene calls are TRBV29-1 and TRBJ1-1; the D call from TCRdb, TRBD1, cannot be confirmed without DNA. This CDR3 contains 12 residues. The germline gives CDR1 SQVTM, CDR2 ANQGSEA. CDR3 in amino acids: CSVKGAGTEAFF.

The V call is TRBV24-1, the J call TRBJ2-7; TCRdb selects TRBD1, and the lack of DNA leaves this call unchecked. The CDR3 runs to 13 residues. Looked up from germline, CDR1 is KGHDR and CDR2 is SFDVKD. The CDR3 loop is CATSGGGRYEQYF.

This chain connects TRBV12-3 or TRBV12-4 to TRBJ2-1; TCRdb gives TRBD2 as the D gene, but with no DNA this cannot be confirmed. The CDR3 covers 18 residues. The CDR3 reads CASSPGTSGGPSYNEQFF.

CDR3 in amino acids: CASSPPSGGGDEQFF. The rearrangement uses TRBV18 and TRBJ2-1; TCRdb's D call of TRBD1 is untestable without DNA. The CDR3 runs 15 residues. Germline CDR1 is KGHSH and CDR2 is LQKENI.

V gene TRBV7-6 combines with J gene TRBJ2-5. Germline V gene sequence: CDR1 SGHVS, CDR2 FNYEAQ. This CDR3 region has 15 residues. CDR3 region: CASSPSTVYQETQYF.

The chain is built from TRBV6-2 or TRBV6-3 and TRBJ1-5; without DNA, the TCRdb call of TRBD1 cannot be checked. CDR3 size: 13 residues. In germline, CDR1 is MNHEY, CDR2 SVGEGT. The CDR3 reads CASRIGIFQPQHF.

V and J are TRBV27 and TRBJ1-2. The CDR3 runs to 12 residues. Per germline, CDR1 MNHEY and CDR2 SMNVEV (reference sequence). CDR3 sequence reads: CASSLKGYGYTF.

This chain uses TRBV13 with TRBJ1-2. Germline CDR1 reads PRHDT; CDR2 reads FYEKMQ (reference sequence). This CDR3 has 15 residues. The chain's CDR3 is CASSLERGSIYGYTF.

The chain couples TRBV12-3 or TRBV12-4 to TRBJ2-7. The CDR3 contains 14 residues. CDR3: CASSLADSYYEQYF.